This T cell receptor beta chain stems from a study of blood T cells in healthy people across ages. Study-level information: Researchers report that template switching captured about one barcoded beta molecule per two T cells.

Many counts were recorded for this clonotype. The authors isolated at least 6.5 million PBMCs per sample. Samples each had at least 5.5 micrograms of total RNA extracted. Then a second PCR, running about 6 to 12 cycles, was carried out with a sample-barcoded 5' primer and a J-beta primer mix. TCRdb re-derived calls from the 5' RACE reads in MiXCR, one entry per CDR3 protein. The table includes 790,000 or so distinct CDR3 sequences, approximately 53% detected once. V dropped 3 bases and J dropped 10 bases, with 19 bases sitting between them. The germline gives CDR1 MNHEY, CDR2 SMNVEV (reference sequence). This CDR3 contains 15 residues.

Source material: blood. This TCR came from a man aged 35 to 55 in good health. The chain carries TRBV27 and TRBJ2-1, with D perhaps given as TRBD1 or TRBD2 (5 bases each). The DNA for the CDR3 is TGTGCCAGCAGTTTTGGTCCCAGGGACCAATGGGAGCAGTTCTTC. Protein product: CASSFGPRDQWEQFF.